These 13 T cell receptor beta chains share one sample of origin, sequenced in a study of identical twins. In TCRdb, the 5' RACE reads were re-called with MiXCR into one record per CDR3 protein. The data show some 440,000 distinct CDR3 sequences, with 20% to 25% seen just once and 2.9% held by the top ten. The sample also formed part of further work on T cells expressing NK-cell markers.

The sequenced sample was CD4+ T cells sorted from blood. All receptors come from a woman between 18 and 29 years old in good health.

This clonotype was picked up a small number of times. This sequence joins TRBV6-1 and TRBJ1-5, with D tentatively TRBD1 (5 bases). V was clipped by 1 base and J by 10 bases, with 14 bases between them. CDR1 and CDR2 from the germline V gene are MNHNS and SASEGT. The CDR3 is 14 amino acids. The CDR3 loop reads CASSEVRGRGPQHF. The CDR3 nucleotides are TGTGCCAGCAGTGAAGTTCGGGGAAGGGGCCCCCAGCATTTT.

This clonotype was observed a handful of times. Its ends do not fully match the called genes, so a read error is possible. V gene TRBV3-1 combines with J gene TRBJ2-1; the D gene could be TRBD1 or TRBD2 (5 bases each). This CDR3 contains 15 residues. Per the germline V gene, CDR1 is LGHDT and CDR2 is YNNKEL (reference sequence). The CDR3 is CASSAGTFSFNEQFF. The CDR3 coding sequence is TGTGCCAGCAGCGCCGGGACGTTTTCCTTCAATGAGCAGTTCTTC.

The chain links TRBV5-1 to TRBJ2-2, with 8 bases matching TRBD2. The germline CDR1 and CDR2 sequences are SGHRS and YFSETQ. Trimming removed 5 bases from V and 3 bases from J; junction bases left unmatched: 3. This CDR3 is built from 14 residues. The CDR3 DNA reads as TGCGCCAGCAGTCTTAGCGGGGACACCGGGGAGCTGTTTTTT. This gives the protein CASSLSGDTGELFF.

The chain joins TRBV19 to TRBJ2-7, with D maybe TRBD2 (6 bases). Trimming shortened V by 1 base and J by 3 bases, and 13 bases separated the two germline ends. The germline gives CDR1 LNHDA, CDR2 SQIVND (reference sequence). The length of the CDR3 is 15 residues. The CDR3 nucleotides are TGTGCCAGTAGTATAGGGGAGGTCCCCATCTACGAGCAGTACTTC. It encodes CASSIGEVPIYEQYF.

This clonotype was seen a few times. V is TRBV20-1 and J is TRBJ2-7; TRBD2 matches at 8 bases. This CDR3 has 15 amino acids. Germline V gene sequence: CDR1 DFQATT, CDR2 SNEGSKA (reference sequence). V lost 4 bases to trimming and J lost 0 bases; unmatched junction nucleotides: 8. The DNA of the CDR3 is TGCAGTGCTAACCCGACTAGCGCGAGCTCCTACGAGCAGTACTTC. It translates to CSANPTSASSYEQYF.

V and J are TRBV4-3 and TRBJ2-1; 9 nucleotides agree with TRBD2. The CDR3 runs to 18 residues. Germline assignment: CDR1 LGHNA and CDR2 YSLEER. V lost 1 base to trimming and J lost 4 bases; unmatched junction nucleotides: 11. CDR3 nucleotide sequence: TGCGCCAGCAGCCAAGGGGGAGAGCTAGCGGGACGGTACAATGAGCAGTTCTTC. This encodes CASSQGGELAGRYNEQFF.

The chain couples TRBV20-1 to TRBJ2-5; no reliable D call. CDR3 length equals 11 residues. Germline V gene lookup returns CDR1 DFQATT and CDR2 SNEGSKA (reference sequence). Trimming took 6 bases from V and 5 from J, leaving 10 bases between them. The CDR3 region is CSANNLETQYF. In nucleotides, the CDR3 is TGCAGTGCAAACAACTTGGAGACCCAGTACTTC.

This CDR3 is CASSGTGSFNYGYTF. Here the CDR3 DNA reads TGCGCCAGCAGCGGTACAGGGAGCTTTAACTATGGCTACACCTTC. The genes are TRBV5-1 and TRBJ1-2, with D perhaps TRBD1 (6 bases). CDR3 length: 15 amino acids. The V and J ends lost 4 bases and 1 base respectively, with 14 bases between them. Per the germline V gene, CDR1 is SGHRS and CDR2 is YFSETQ.

This clonotype turned up a few times. The genes are TRBV20-1 and TRBJ2-1; perhaps TRBD2 as D (6 bases). This CDR3 region has 12 residues. Germline CDR1 reads DFQATT; CDR2 reads SNEGSKA (reference sequence). Trimming took off 3 bases at V and 12 bases at J, with 15 bases between the two ends. CDR3 in DNA: TGCAGTGCTAGCCACGGGAGTTTTGGGCAGTTCTTC. It codes for CSASHGSFGQFF.

The chain recombines TRBV6-2 or TRBV6-3 with TRBJ2-7; TRBD1 matches at 9 bases. The V gene's germline CDR1 is MNHEY and CDR2 SVGEGT. This CDR3 has 14 amino acids. Trimming removed 6 bases from V and 2 bases from J; junction bases left unmatched: 5. The CDR3 bases are TGTGCCAGCAGATGGACAGGGGCCCCCTACGAGCAGTACTTC. Translation gives CASRWTGAPYEQYF.

The chain is built from TRBV12-3 or TRBV12-4 and TRBJ2-1; TRBD1 agrees at 11 bases. The trim removed 1 base at V and 9 bases at J, leaving 2 bases unmatched. There are 14 residues in the CDR3. DNA of the CDR3: TGTGCCAGCAGTTTAGGGGGACAGGGGGGTGAGCAGTTCTTC. It specifies CASSLGGQGGEQFF.

This clonotype was recorded a few times. The CDR3 bases are TGTGCCAGCAGTTACTTTATTCAGGGGGTCAGGGACGGGGAGCTGTTTTTT. As protein: CASSYFIQGVRDGELFF. This sequence joins TRBV6-5 and TRBJ2-2; 7 nucleotides match TRBD1. V lost 1 base, J lost 7 bases, and 12 bases stayed unmatched. Germline V gene sequence: CDR1 MNHEY, CDR2 SVGAGI. This CDR3 is built from 17 residues.

Turning to this clonotype: A read error is possible here, since a much larger clone lies one base away. The chain recombines TRBV5-6 with TRBJ2-3, with D unclear. In germline, CDR1 is SGHDT, CDR2 YYEEEE. Trimming cost V 2 bases and J 4 bases, with 8 bases left between them. The CDR3 extends over 13 amino acids. The CDR3, as DNA: TGTGCCAGCAGCTTAGTGTCTGCAGATACGCAGTATTTT. It codes for CASSLVSADTQYF.